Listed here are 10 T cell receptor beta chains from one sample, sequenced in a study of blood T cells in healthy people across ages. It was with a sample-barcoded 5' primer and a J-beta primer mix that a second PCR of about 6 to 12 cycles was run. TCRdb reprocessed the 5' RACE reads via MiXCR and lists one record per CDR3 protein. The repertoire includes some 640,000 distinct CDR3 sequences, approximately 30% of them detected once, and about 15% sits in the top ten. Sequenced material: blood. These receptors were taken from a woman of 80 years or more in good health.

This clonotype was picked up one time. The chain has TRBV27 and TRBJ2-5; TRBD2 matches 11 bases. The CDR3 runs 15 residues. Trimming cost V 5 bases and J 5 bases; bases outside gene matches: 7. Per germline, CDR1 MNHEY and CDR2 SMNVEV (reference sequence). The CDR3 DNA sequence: TGTGCCAGCAGTCTCCGACTAGCGGGGCAGGAGACCCAGTACTTC. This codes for CASSLRLAGQETQYF.

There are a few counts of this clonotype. The DNA of the CDR3 is TGTGCCAGCAGTGAGCAGGGACGAGGCTACGAGCAGTACTTC. The encoded protein is CASSEQGRGYEQYF. The gene calls are TRBV2 and TRBJ2-7; tentatively, D is TRBD1 or TRBD2 (5 bases each). Germline CDR1 and CDR2: SNHLY and FYNNEI. With 3 bases removed from V and 3 bases from J, the gap between germline ends came to 12 bases. The CDR3 runs to 14 residues.

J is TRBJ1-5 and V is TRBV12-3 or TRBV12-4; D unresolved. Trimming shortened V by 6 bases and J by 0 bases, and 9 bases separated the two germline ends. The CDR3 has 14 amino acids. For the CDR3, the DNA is TGTGCCAGCAGGGTGACTTATAGCAATCAGCCCCAGCATTTT. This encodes CASRVTYSNQPQHF.

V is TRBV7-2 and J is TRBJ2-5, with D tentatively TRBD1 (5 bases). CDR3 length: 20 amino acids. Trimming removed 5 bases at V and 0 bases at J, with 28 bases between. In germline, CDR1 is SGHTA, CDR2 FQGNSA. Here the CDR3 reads CASSPLRAGWSWVYQETQYF. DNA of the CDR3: TGTGCCAGCAGCCCCCTTAGGGCAGGGTGGAGTTGGGTCTACCAAGAGACCCAGTACTTC.

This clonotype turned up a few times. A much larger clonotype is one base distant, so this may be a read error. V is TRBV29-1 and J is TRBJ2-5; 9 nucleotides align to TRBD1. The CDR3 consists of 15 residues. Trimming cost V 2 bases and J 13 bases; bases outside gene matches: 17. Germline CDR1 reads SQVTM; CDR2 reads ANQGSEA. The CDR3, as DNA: TGCAGCGTTGAACTTCACGGGACAGGGAGAAACGAGCGGTACTTC. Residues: CSVELHGTGRNERYF.

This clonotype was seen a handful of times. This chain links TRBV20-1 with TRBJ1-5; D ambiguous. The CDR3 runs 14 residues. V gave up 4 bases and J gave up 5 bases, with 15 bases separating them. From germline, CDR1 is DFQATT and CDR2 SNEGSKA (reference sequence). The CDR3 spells CSATSRGAHQPQHF. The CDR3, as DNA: TGCAGTGCTACCTCTCGGGGAGCCCATCAGCCCCAGCATTTT.

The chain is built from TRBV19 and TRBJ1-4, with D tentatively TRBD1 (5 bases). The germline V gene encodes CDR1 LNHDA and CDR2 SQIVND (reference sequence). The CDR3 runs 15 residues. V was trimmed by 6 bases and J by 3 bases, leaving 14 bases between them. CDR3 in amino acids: CASSRETVPNEKLFF. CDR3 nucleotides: TGTGCCAGTAGCCGAGAGACAGTACCTAATGAAAAACTGTTTTTT.

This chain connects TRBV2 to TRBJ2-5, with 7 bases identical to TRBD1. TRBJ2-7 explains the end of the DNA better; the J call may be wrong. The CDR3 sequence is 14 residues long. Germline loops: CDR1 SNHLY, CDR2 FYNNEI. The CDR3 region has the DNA TGTGCCAGCAACACAAACAGGGGCAGCTACGAGCAGTACTTC. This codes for CASNTNRGSYEQYF.

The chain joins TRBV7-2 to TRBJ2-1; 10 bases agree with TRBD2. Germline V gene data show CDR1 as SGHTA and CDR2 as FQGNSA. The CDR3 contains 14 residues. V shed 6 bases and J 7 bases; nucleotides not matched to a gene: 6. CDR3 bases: TGTGCCAGCAGGACAGGGACTAGCGAAAATGAGCAGTTCTTC. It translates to CASRTGTSENEQFF.

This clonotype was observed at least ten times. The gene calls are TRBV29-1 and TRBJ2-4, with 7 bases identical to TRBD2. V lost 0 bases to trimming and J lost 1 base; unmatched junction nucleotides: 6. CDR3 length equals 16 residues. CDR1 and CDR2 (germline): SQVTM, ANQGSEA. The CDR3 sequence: CSVEESLLAAKNIQYF. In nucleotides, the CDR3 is TGCAGCGTTGAAGAATCCTTACTAGCGGCCAAAAACATTCAGTACTTC.